This T cell receptor beta chain was sequenced in a study of blood T cell repertoires in COVID-19. Study as a whole: Samples of COVID-19 (acute and convalescent) were obtained from the United States, Italy and Spain. Sources were T cells, B-cell-depleted T cells, or PBMCs; the material itself was cDNA or gDNA.

Authors' processing steps: Estimated nucleated cell counts came from reference gene primer amplification. TCRdb's copy holds only in-frame clones and misses some; the assay was immunoSEQ multiplex PCR. Clonal size and the V and J genes are those of that table, whereas D and trimming came from the DNA. The sample carries 150,000 to 200,000 clones, 70% to 90% recorded once. CDR1 is LNHNV, CDR2 YYDKDF, per germline (reference sequence). The V end was cut by 0 bases, the J end by 4 bases, with 15 bases between. This CDR3 contains 16 residues. The specimen was peripheral blood. The receptor was derived from a man between 60 and 70 years old with active or convalescent COVID-19. The chain is built from TRBV15 and TRBJ1-2, with D maybe TRBD1 (5 bases). The CDR3 spells CATSRDYKQASYGYTF. The CDR3 coding sequence is TGTGCCACCAGCAGAGATTATAAACAGGCCTCCTATGGCTACACCTTC. Together with reference TRBV15 and TRBJ1-2, the CDR3 gives the full variable domain: DAMVIQNPRYQVTQFGKPVTLSCSQTLNHNVMYWYQQKSSQAPKLLFHYYDKDFNNEADTPDNFQSRRPNTSFCFLDIRSPGLGDTAMYLCATSRDYKQASYGYTFGSGTRLTVV.